This entry describes one T cell receptor beta chain. Its cognate antigen has yet to be identified. No per-base quality is available; no much larger clone lies one base away. Using the deep immunoSEQ assay, multiplex PCR amplified TCR CDR3 regions from genomic DNA. For each cell subset, the extracted genomic DNA was distributed evenly across all wells of several immunoSEQ 96-well plates, and each plate served as one replicate. For sorted subsets, roughly 200 ng of genomic DNA, equivalent to 25,000 to 35,000 T cell genomes, went into each replicate PCR. Purified libraries were measured with a Qubit 3.0 fluorometer, size-checked on a Bioanalyzer 2100, and measured again with the KAPA Library Quantification kit. A separate single-read 150-cycle Illumina NextSeq 550 flow cell was used to sequence each immunoSEQ 96-well plate. The paper's processing steps were these. Because the immunoSEQ output held only junctional sequences and lacked quality scores, the filtering could not match the filtering applied to full-length reads. To assign V/J genes and CDR3, sequences were annotated against IMGT germline references using PyIR, a Python wrapper for IgBLAST v1.9. Reads with weak V/J assignments (E-value above 1e-6), missing CDR3, stop codons, out-of-frame junctions, or ambiguous translated residues were removed. A V3J clonotype was defined by an identical inferred V gene, J gene, and CDR3 amino acid sequence. Percentage overlap between repertoires was computed as shared unique clonotypes divided by the size of the smaller repertoire. RTK rarefaction, the Chao1 estimator, and Recon v2.1 estimates of unobserved clonotypes were used to assess repertoire richness. Generation probabilities for all TCRbeta clonotypes obtained by the gDNA method from a handful of donors were computed using OLGA. TCRdb carries this immuneACCESS record with in-frame sequences only. Its versions omit some clonotypes, under half of them owing to an unresolved V gene in the studies checked, with the rest unexplained. That table gives V, J and clone size, and the DNA gave D and trimming. For this sample the table gives some 2.3 million clones, of which 80% to 95% were detected only once. Under 0.45% of the sample belongs to the ten largest clones.

The source of the sample is a study of shared clonotypes between healthy human individuals (TCRdb year 2020). Concerning the study at large: A few men and a couple of women, aged 18 to 49 years, made up the cohort. Per donor, three plates each were used for CD4 naive and CD4 memory, two for CD8 naive, and one for CD8 memory. Blood TCR repertoires of about 5 healthy adults were deeply sequenced to estimate repertoire size and the extent of clonotype sharing between individuals. Libraries were prepared and TCR repertoires were sequenced by different laboratories using diverse techniques, in order to increase sequencing depth and limit assay-specific biases. Between about 0.8 and 8.9 billion PBMCs per donor were obtained by leukapheresis. Results the study describes overall, beyond this receptor: Estimated clonotype richness was generally larger for naive than for memory subsets. Sampling was restricted to blood, and TCR repertoires in tissue are likely to differ from TCR repertoires in blood. Higher generation probabilities were observed for clonotypes shared by all four sorted-subset donors than for non-shared clonotypes. When several donors were compared, the shared fraction of clonotypes was 5% to 6.5% for naive CD4, 3% to 4% for naive CD8, more than 2% for memory CD4, and about 0.36% for memory CD8. Incomplete sequencing was indicated by rarefaction of sorted-subset datasets, despite the large sequencing depth. The genetic and exposure-history diversity represented was limited by the small number of donors. Pairwise subsampling led to the expectation that sequencing depth would affect the degree of clonotype sharing among donors.

Including cysteine and phenylalanine, the CDR3 has 17 amino acids. Only CDR3 DNA remains: 51 bases, in frame from the first base. V is reduced by 0 bases and J by 1 base, leaving a spacing of 15 bases between them. As encoded in the germline V gene, CDR1 is SGHRS while CDR2 is YFSETQ. The donors were healthy, HIV-negative adults who had no recently reported acute infections or vaccinations. Every donor was a Caucasian adult living in Nashville, Tennessee, USA. CD4+ T cells were enriched by magnetic negative selection; naive cells were then positively selected on CD45RA, and the negative fraction formed the memory subset. Blood was collected by leukapheresis, and PBMCs were isolated by Ficoll-Histopaque density gradient centrifugation and then cryopreserved in liquid nitrogen vapor phase. Analytical flow cytometry was used to check the purity and quantity of each magnetically sorted T cell population. Each sorted fraction had its genomic DNA isolated and then quantified by UV absorbance on a Nanodrop 2000c.

The sequenced sample consisted of naive CD4+ T cells from PBMCs. The cell subset or site label, as the study defines it: CD45RA+ positively selected. The source is a man aged 18 to 29 in good health. Some clones in this sample may be carry-over from other donors' samples. The chain is encoded by TRBV5-1 joined to TRBJ2-3; the D gene is possibly TRBD1, with 5 bases matching. The DNA sequence reads TGCGCCAGCAGCTTGGAGGGGCTAGGTGCAGGCACAGATACGCAGTATTTT. Its translation is CASSLEGLGAGTDTQYF.